What follows describes a single T cell receptor (beta chain). What it binds is unknown. TCRdb passed the RT-PCR reads through MiXCR, listing each CDR3 protein once. The table has 650,000 to 850,000 distinct CDR3 sequences, about 14% seen once. The CDR3 has 13 amino acids. This record belongs to a study of response to subunit inactivated influenza vaccine. Findings and limits, study-wide: It was the authors' suggestion that each seasonal influenza vaccination recruits few new T cells.

This sequence joins TRBV21-1 and TRBJ1-2. TRBV21-1 counts as a pseudogene. The receptor's source is a man aged 45 to 65 who received an inactivated influenza vaccine. This specimen consisted of PBMCs from blood, obtained less than 15 days before vaccination. In nucleotides, the CDR3 is TGTGCCAGCACCCTAGAAGTCAGCTATGGCTACACCTTC. It yields the protein CASTLEVSYGYTF.